This T cell receptor (beta chain) was found in a study of cytomegalovirus exposure and HLA in healthy donors. About the research overall: Counted in an early data release were roughly 81 million unique TCRs from HLA-typed donors.

13 Jbeta primers and 60 Vbeta primers were used for the PCR. Profiled with immunoSEQ multiplex PCR; TCRdb holds only in-frame clones, not every one. The data show approximately 190,000 clones, about 85% seen once. This clone appeared once. V gave up 8 bases and J gave up 5 bases, with 15 bases separating them. Germline values: CDR1 MNHNS, CDR2 SASEGT. The CDR3 covers 13 residues. The origin of this receptor is a boy aged 2-15 years in good health and CMV-seronegative. Sequences were obtained from PBMCs. This chain connects TRBV6-1 to TRBJ2-5, with D hard to call. In nucleotides, the CDR3 is TGTGCCAGCGCTTTAAAACCCGGGGAGACCCAGTACTTC. This sequence encodes CASALKPGETQYF.